This is a list of T cell receptor beta chains from one sample in a study of metastatic and nonmetastatic thyroid tumors. TCRdb reprocessed the PCR reads using MiXCR. The sample yields some 38,000 clones, over 40% seen once. What was sequenced was tumor tissue. These receptors all come from a male donor with papillary thyroid cancer or a benign thyroid nodule (not recorded which). Some clones in this sample may be carry-over from other donors' samples. Each CDR3 is given with its conserved first and last residue. The D gene is left open where the match is weak. The listing skips clone size in some rows; elsewhere it reads once, few, many or a size class.

>-|-|TRBJ1-2|TRBV4-1
CASSDVTGVVGYTF
TGCGCCAGCAGCGATGTTACTGGGGTGGTTGGCTACACCTTC
>-|few|TRBJ1-1|TRBV2
CASSSTGGEGTEAFF
TGTGCCAGCAGTTCCACTGGGGGGGAAGGCACTGAAGCTTTCTTT
>TRBD2|-|TRBJ2-7|TRBV9
CASSPESGLAGYIEQYF
TGTGCCAGCAGTCCAGAAAGTGGACTAGCGGGATATATCGAGCAGTACTTC
>TRBD1|-|TRBJ1-2|TRBV2
CASWGQSYGYTF
TGTGCCAGCTGGGGACAGTCCTATGGCTACACCTTC
>TRBD2|-|TRBJ2-1|TRBV18
CASSRTSGIIQEQFF
TGTGCCAGCTCTCGGACTAGCGGGATAATCCAGGAGCAGTTCTTC
>-|many|TRBJ1-2|TRBV19
CASSMGWTDGYTF
TGTGCCAGTAGTATGGGGTGGACGGATGGCTACACCTTC
>-|few|TRBJ2-2|TRBV28
CASRAVNTGELFF
TGTGCCAGCAGAGCGGTGAACACCGGGGAGCTGTTTTTT
>-|few|TRBJ2-6|TRBV19
CASSSGQHSGANVLTF
TGTGCCAGTAGTAGTGGACAGCACTCTGGGGCCAACGTCCTGACTTTC
>-|-|TRBJ2-7|TRBV29-1
CSVYGRSSYEQYF
TGCAGCGTTTACGGGAGAAGCTCCTACGAGCAGTACTTC
>TRBD1|-|TRBJ1-1|TRBV20-1
CSASTGDTEAFF
TGCAGTGCTAGCACAGGGGACACTGAAGCTTTCTTT
>TRBD2|-|TRBJ2-5|TRBV6-1
CASSELAGGQETQYF
TGTGCCAGCAGTGAACTAGCGGGGGGGCAAGAGACCCAGTACTTC
>TRBD2|-|TRBJ2-4|TRBV5-1
CASSLGTSGRLAKNIQYF
TGCGCCAGCAGCCTGGGAACTAGCGGGAGGCTAGCCAAAAACATTCAGTACTTC
>TRBD1|once|TRBJ1-2|TRBV7-9
CASSLGQGASGYTF
TGTGCCAGCAGCTTAGGACAGGGGGCGAGCGGCTACACCTTC
>TRBD1|-|TRBJ1-2|TRBV20-1
CSATLGQGSGYTF
TGCAGTGCTACTCTGGGACAGGGCTCTGGCTACACCTTC
>-|-|TRBJ2-1|TRBV14
CASSQASMLYNEQFF
TGTGCCAGCAGCCAAGCTTCAATGCTATACAATGAGCAGTTCTTC